This record concerns one T cell receptor (beta chain) sequence. J was trimmed by 4 bases and V by 0 bases; bases with no gene match: 9. This CDR3 is built from 16 residues. Germline V CDR1 and CDR2: LGHNA, YSLEER. This specimen belongs to a study of blood T cell repertoires in COVID-19. Background on the study: COVID-19 samples from acute and convalescent phases originated in the United States, Italy and Spain. T cells, B-cell-depleted T cells, or PBMCs supplied cDNA or gDNA.

This table comes from immunoSEQ multiplex PCR, and its TCRdb copy is limited to in-frame clones, with some not included. The sample carries approximately 44,000 clones, roughly three quarters recorded once. The sample taken for sequencing was peripheral blood. This rearrangement joins TRBV4-3 to TRBJ2-7, with 7 bases that match TRBD1. This receptor was taken from a woman older than 75 with acute or convalescent COVID-19. The CDR3 DNA reads as TGCGCCAGCAGCCAAGATGCGGCAGGGGGTCGATACGAGCAGTACTTC. Amino acids: CASSQDAAGGRYEQYF.